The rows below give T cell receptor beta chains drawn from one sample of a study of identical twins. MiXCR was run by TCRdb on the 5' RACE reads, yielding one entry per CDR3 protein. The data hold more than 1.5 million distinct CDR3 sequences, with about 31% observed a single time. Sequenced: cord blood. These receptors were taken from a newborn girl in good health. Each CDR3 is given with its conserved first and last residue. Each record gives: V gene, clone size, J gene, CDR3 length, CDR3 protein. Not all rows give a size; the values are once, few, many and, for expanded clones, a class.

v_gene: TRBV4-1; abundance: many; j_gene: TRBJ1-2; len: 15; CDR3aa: CASSQDGRGNYGYTF
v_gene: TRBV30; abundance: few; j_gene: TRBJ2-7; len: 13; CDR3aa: CAWSRFGKIEQYF
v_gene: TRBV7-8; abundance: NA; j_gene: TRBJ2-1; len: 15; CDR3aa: CASSLMPMSSSEQFF
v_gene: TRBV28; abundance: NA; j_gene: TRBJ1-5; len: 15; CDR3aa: CASRRGTGGFQPQHF
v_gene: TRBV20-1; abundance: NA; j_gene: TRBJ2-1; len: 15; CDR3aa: CSASRRERRDNEQFF
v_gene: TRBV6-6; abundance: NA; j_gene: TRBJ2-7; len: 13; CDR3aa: CASGYQDPPEQYF
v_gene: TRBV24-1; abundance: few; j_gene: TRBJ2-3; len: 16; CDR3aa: CATSDTAGVGTDTQYF
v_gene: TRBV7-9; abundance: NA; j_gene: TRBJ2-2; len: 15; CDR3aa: CASSLESGRHGELFF
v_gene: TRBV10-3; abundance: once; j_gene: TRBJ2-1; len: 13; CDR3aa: CAIRREVDDEQFF
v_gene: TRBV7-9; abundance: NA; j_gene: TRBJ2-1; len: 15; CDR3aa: CASSSTGGSYNGQFF
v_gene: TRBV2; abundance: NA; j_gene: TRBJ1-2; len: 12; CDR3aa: CARQGARDGYTF
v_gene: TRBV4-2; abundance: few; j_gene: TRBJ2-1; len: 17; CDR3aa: CASSQDPLLNQYNEQFF
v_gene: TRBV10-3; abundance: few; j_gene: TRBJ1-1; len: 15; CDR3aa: CAISPIDRGGTEAFF
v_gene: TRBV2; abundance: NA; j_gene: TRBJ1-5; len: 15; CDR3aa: CASSVPGTGNQPQHF
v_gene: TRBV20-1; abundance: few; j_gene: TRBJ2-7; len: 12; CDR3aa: CSGSSPSYEQYF
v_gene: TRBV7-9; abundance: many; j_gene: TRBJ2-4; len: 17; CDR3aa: CASSVDKLKIGKNIQYF
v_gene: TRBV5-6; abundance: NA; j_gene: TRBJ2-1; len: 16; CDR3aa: CASSLGLDRGINEQFF
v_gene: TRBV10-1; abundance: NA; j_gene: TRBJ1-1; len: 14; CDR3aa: CASSVNWDGAEAFF
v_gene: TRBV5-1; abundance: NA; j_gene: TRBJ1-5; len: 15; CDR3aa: CASSLGWDRDQPQHF
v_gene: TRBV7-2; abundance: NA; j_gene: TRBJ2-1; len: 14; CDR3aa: CASSLGGGLGTQFF
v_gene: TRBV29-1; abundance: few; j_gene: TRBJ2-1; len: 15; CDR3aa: CSVELGPRAYNEQFF
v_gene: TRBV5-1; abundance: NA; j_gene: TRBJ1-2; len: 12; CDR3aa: CASTDKNYGYTF
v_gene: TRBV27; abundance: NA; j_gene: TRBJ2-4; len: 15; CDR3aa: CASSTPGTGENIQYF
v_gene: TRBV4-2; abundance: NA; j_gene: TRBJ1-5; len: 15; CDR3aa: CASSHEDRGDQPQHF
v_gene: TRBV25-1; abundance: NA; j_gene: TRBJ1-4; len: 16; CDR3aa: CASSESTGATNEKLFF
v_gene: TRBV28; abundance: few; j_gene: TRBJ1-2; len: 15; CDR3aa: CASSLGPSGRYGYTF
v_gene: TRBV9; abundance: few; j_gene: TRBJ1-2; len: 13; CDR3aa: CASSPSSNYGYTF
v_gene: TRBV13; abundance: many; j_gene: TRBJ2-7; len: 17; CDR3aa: CASSLQGLAGENLEQYF
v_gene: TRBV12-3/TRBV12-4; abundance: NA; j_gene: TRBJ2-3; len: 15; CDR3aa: CASTQGRRLTDTQYF
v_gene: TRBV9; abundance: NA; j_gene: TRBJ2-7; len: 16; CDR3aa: CASSVVRAQGAYEQYF
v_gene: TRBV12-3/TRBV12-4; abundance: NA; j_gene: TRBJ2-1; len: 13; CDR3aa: CASSSDFLNEQFF
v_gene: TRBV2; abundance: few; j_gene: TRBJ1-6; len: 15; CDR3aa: CASSEWGQGGSPLHF
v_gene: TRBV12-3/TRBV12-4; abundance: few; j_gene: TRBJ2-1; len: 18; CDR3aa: CASSPARGGSSFHREQFF
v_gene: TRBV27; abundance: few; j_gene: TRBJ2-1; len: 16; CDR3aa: CASSLLVAGGPWEQFF
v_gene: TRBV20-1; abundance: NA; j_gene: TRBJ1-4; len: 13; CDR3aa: CSARDTISEKLFF
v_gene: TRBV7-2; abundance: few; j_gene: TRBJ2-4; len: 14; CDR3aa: CASSSIPGIIGQYF
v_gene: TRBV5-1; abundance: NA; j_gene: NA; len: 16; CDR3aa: CASRETRLAPYNEQYF
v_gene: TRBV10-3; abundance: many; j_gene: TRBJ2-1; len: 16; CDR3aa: CAISEVAGTRYNEQFF
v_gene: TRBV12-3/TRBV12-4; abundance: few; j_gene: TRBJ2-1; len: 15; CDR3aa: CASSWSQGANNEQFF
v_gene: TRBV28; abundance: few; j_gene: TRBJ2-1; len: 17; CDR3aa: CASSLWLGDSSYNEQFF
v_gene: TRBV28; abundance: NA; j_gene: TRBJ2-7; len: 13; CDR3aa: CASSGTLPYEQYF
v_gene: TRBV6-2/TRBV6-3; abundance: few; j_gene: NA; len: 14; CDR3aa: CASIGPSGRETQYF
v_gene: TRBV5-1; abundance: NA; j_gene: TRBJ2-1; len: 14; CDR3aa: CASTRDWVHNEQFF
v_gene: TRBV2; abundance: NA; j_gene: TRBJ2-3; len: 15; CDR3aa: CATKAAGEFTDTQYF
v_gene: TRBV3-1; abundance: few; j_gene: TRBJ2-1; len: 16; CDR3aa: CASSHADRGINNEQFF
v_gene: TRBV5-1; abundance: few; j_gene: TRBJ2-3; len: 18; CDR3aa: CASSLGGLAGGVSDTQYF
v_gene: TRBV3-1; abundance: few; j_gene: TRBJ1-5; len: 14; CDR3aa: CASSQDMVDRPQHF
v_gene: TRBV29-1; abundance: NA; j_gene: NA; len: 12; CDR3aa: CSVGGSGNEQYF
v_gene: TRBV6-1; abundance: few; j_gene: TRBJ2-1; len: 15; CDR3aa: CASSEDGTPYNEQFF
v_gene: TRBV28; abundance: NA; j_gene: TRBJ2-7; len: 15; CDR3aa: CASSLLGGRVYEQYF
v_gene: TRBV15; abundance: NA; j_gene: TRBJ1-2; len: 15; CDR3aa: CAASRDLDRGYGYTF
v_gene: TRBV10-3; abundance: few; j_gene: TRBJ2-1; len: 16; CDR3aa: CAISEWNTGTYNEQFF
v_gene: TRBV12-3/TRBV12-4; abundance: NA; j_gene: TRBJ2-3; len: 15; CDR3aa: CASTEAGRGADTQYF
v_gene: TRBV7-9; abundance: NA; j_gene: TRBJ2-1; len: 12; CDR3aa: CASSPKRDEQFF
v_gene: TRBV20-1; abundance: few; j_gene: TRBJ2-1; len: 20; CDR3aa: CSARSIFGSGGKKSYNEQFF
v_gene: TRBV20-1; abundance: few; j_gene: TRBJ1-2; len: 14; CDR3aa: CSASYNRGYYGYTF
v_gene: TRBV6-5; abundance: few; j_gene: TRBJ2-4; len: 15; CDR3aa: CASSSNGRGRDIQYF